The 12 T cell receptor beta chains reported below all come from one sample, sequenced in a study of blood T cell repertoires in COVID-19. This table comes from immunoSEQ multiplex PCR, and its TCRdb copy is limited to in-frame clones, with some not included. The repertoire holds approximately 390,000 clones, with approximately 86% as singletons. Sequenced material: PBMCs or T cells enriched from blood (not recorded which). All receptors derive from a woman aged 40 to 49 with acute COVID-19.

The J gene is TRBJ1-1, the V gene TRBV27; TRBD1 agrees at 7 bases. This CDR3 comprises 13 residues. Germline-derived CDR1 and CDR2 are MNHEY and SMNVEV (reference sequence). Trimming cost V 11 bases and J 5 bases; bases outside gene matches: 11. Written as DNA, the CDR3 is TGTGCCTCCCTCGGAGGGGGCAGAACTGAAGCTTTCTTT. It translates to CASLGGGRTEAFF.

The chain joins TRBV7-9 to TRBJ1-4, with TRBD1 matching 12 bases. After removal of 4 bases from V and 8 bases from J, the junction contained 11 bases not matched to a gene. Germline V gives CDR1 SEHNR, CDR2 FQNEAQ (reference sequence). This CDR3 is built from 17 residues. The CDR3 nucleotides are TGTGCCAGCAGCTCCACCGGGACAGGGGGCCGAAACGAAAAACTGTTTTTT. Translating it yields CASSSTGTGGRNEKLFF.

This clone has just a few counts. As DNA, the CDR3 is TGTGCCAGCAGTGAAGACAGGAACACTGAAGCTTTCTTT. The encoded protein is CASSEDRNTEAFF. The chain employs TRBV25-1 and TRBJ1-1; a weak D match, TRBD1 (5 bases). Germline V gene sequence: CDR1 MGHDK, CDR2 SYGVNS. The CDR3 spans 13 residues. V was clipped by 2 bases and J by 1 base, with 5 bases between them.

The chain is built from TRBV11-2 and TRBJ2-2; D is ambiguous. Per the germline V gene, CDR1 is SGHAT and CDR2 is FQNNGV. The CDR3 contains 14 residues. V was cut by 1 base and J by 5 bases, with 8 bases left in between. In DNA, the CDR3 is TGTGCCAGCAGCTTAGGTGGCTGGACCGGGGAGCTGTTTTTT. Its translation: CASSLGGWTGELFF.

The DNA for the CDR3 is TGTGCCTGGACGCAATCGTCCGGACAGGCCCTCTATGGCTACACCTTC. Protein: CAWTQSSGQALYGYTF. The chain carries TRBV30 and TRBJ1-2, with TRBD1 identical over 7 bases. Germline V gives CDR1 GTSNPN, CDR2 SVGIG (reference sequence). The CDR3 extends over 16 amino acids. V shed 4 bases and J 4 bases; nucleotides not matched to a gene: 15.

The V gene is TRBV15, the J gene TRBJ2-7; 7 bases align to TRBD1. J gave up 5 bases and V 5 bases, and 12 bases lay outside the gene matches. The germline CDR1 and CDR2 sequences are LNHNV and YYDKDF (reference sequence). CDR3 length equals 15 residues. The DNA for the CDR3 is TGTGCCACCAGCGCACGGATTACAGGGGTACACGAGCAGTACTTC. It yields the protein CATSARITGVHEQYF.

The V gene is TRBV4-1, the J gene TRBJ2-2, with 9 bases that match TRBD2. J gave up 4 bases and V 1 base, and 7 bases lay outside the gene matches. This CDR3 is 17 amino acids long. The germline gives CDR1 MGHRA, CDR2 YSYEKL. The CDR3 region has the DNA TGCGCCAGCAGCCAAGGAAGGCTAGCGGGACCCACCGGGGAGCTGTTTTTT. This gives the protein CASSQGRLAGPTGELFF.

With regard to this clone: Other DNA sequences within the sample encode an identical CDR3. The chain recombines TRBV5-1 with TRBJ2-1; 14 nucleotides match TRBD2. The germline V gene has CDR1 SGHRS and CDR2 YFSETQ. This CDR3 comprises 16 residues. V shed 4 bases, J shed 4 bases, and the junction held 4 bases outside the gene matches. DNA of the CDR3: TGCGCCAGCAGCCCGAGGACTAGCGGGGGGTACAATGAGCAGTTCTTC. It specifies CASSPRTSGGYNEQFF.

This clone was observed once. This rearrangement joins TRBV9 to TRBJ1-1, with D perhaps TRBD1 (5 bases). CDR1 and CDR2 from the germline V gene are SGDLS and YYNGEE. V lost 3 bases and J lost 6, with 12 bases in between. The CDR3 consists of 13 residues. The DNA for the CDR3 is TGTGCCAGCAGCGCCCCAGGGTTCGCTGAAGCTTTCTTT. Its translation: CASSAPGFAEAFF.

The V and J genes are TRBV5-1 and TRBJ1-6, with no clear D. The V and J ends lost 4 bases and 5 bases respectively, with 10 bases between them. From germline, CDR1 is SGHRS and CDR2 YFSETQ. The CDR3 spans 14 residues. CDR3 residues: CASSVDGDNSPLHF. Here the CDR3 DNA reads TGCGCCAGCAGCGTGGACGGGGATAATTCACCCCTCCACTTT.

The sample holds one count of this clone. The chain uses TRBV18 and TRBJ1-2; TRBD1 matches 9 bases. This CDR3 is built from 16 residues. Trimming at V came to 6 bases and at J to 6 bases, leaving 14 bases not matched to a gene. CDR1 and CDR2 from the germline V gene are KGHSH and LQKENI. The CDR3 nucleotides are TGTGCCAGCTCCCAATCAGGGACAGGGCGGACAGATGGCTACACCTTC. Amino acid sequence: CASSQSGTGRTDGYTF. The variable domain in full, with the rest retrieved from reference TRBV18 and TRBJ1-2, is NAGVMQNPRHLVRRRGQEARLRCSPMKGHSHVYWYRQLPEEGLKFMVYLQKENIIDESGMPKERFSAEFPKEGPSILRIQQVVRGDSAAYFCASSQSGTGRTDGYTFGSGTRLTVV.

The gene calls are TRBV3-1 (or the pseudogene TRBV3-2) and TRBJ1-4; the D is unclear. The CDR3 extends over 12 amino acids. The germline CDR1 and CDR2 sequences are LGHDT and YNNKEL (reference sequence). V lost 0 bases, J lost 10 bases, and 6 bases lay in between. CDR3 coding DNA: TGTGCCAGCAGCCAAGATCCAGGAAAACTGTTTTTT. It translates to CASSQDPGKLFF.